This TCR beta chain originates from a study of blood T cell repertoires in COVID-19. Clones were read by immunoSEQ multiplex PCR, and TCRdb kept only the in-frame ones, dropping some. The profile shows over 150,000 clones, roughly 88% of them singletons. Looked up from germline, CDR1 is SEHNR and CDR2 is FQNEAQ (reference sequence). V lost 3 bases to trimming and J lost 9 bases, with 18 bases between them. The CDR3 is 15 amino acids. The source material was peripheral blood. V gene TRBV7-9 combines with J gene TRBJ2-1; a possible D gene is TRBD2 (7 bases). This receptor was taken from a young man with COVID-19, enrolled during active disease. CDR3 protein: CASSFSREGVFEQFF. The CDR3 DNA follows: TGTGCCAGCAGCTTCTCTAGGGAGGGGGTGTTTGAGCAGTTCTTC.